Reported below is one T cell receptor beta chain. The antigen remains undetermined. PCR employed 60 Vbeta and 13 Jbeta primers. Clones were sequenced by immunoSEQ multiplex PCR, and TCRdb holds only the in-frame ones, with some missing. Here the sample spans 80,000 to 100,000 clones, about 67% being singletons. These data come from a study of cytomegalovirus exposure and HLA in healthy donors. Overall study results and limits: Exclusion applied to some V segments, including TRBV6-2 and TRBV6-3, as they were indistinguishable. Presence/absence analyses supposed approximately even sequencing depth among donors.

CDR1 is MGHRA, CDR2 YSYEKL, per germline. J was trimmed by 2 bases and V by 3 bases; bases with no gene match: 6. CDR3 length: 16 amino acids. The chain combines TRBV4-1 with TRBJ2-3, with 9 bases fitting TRBD1. This receptor was obtained from a woman between 18 and 29 years old in good health and CMV-seropositive. Sequenced material: PBMCs. As DNA, the CDR3 is TGCGCCAGCAGCCAGCTGGGACAGGGAAACACAGATACGCAGTATTTT. This translates into CASSQLGQGNTDTQYF.